The clone carrying this T cell receptor (beta chain) was seen more than once but under ten times. One entry per CDR3 protein, called by TCRdb with MiXCR from the 5' RACE reads. The repertoire includes 690,000 or so distinct CDR3 sequences, approximately 9% of them detected once, and around 0.95% sits in the top ten. The sample belongs to a study of identical twins. Germline V gives CDR1 MNHEY, CDR2 SVGEGT. The CDR3 consists of 16 residues. V was cut by 2 bases and J by 0 bases, with 12 bases left in between. The same data also went into a second study, on yellow fever vaccine responses in identical twins.

Sample: PBMCs. This TCR came from a woman aged 18-30 years in good health. The rearrangement links TRBV6-2 or TRBV6-3 to TRBJ2-3; a weak D match, TRBD1 (6 bases). CDR3 sequence (DNA): TGTGCCAGCAGTTACGGGGGACAAGATAGCACAGATACGCAGTATTTT. Protein sequence: CASSYGGQDSTDTQYF.